Sequencing of this TCR beta chain was carried out in a study of blood T cell repertoires in COVID-19. Across the whole study: COVID-19 samples collected from the United States, Italy and Spain covered acute and convalescent phases. In each case, the material was cDNA or gDNA derived from T cells, B-cell-depleted T cells, or PBMCs.

As processed by the authors: Estimated nucleated cell counts came from reference gene primer amplification. Sequencing used immunoSEQ multiplex PCR; TCRdb keeps in-frame clones, though not all of them. The V and J calls and clone size were taken over from that table, and D and trimming were inferred from the DNA. The top ten clones hold 20% of a sample with nearly 200,000 clones, about 85% of them seen once. V was trimmed by 5 bases and J by 5 bases, leaving 12 bases between them. The CDR3 contains 13 residues. Germline assignment: CDR1 SEHNR and CDR2 FQNEAQ (reference sequence). The chain has TRBV7-9 and TRBJ1-1; unclear D gene. The sequencing input was peripheral blood. The sequence came from a human donor in a cohort sampled during active COVID-19. The CDR3, as DNA: TGTGCCAGCAGCCGGACCCGGGATACTGAAGCTTTCTTT. This codes for CASSRTRDTEAFF.